The sequence of this T cell receptor (beta chain) was determined in a study of blood T cell repertoires in COVID-19. Study background: PBMCs, B-cell-depleted T cells, or T cells were the source of the cDNA or gDNA that made up the material.

The CDR3 is 11 residues long. V was cut by 2 bases and J by 3 bases, with 3 bases left in between. Germline CDR1 reads SGHDT; CDR2 reads YYEEEE. The table came from immunoSEQ multiplex PCR; TCRdb's copy has only in-frame clones and leaves some out. Seen here are about 59,000 clones, roughly 84% observed once, and the top ten hold 5.1%. The J gene is TRBJ2-7, the V gene TRBV5-6; no definite D call. Source material: peripheral blood. This sequence originates from a man of 80 years or more in a cohort sampled during active COVID-19. DNA for the CDR3: TGTGCCAGCAGCTTCTTCTACGAGCAGTACTTC. The encoded protein is CASSFFYEQYF.